This TCR beta chain was identified during a study of blood T cell repertoires in COVID-19. Study summary: COVID-19 samples from acute and convalescent phases originated in the United States, Italy and Spain.

This clone was found a few times. Source study methods: Counts of nucleated cells, estimated from reference gene primer amplification, were obtained. Clones were sequenced by immunoSEQ multiplex PCR, and TCRdb holds only the in-frame ones, with some missing. V and J calls and clone size are given by that table; D and trimming were obtained from the DNA. The table includes some 200,000 clones, just under 85% detected once. The sample was peripheral blood. The sequence was obtained from a woman between 50 and 59 years old with active or convalescent COVID-19.

CDR3 sequence reads: CASSFYPGDLHF. The CDR3 DNA is TGTGCCAGCAGTTTTTATCCCGGGGACCTCCACTTT. This chain links TRBV12-3 or TRBV12-4 with TRBJ1-6; D is unresolved. The V and J ends lost 3 bases and 15 bases respectively, with 12 bases between them. This CDR3 has 12 amino acids.